In this sample, the clone carrying this T cell receptor beta chain turned up many times. From RNA transcripts, TCR beta CDR3 regions were amplified. HTBI primers were the set used in a first-round RT-PCR of the TCR CDR3. TCRdb reprocessed the multiplex PCR reads via MiXCR and lists one record per CDR3 protein. The repertoire holds around 610,000 distinct CDR3 sequences, with roughly 14% as singletons. The entry originates in a study of T cells in Graves' hyperthyroidism and ophthalmopathy. Unmatched junction bases numbered 17, after V lost 2 bases and J lost 8 bases. CDR3 length: 17 amino acids. The germline CDR1 and CDR2 sequences are LGHNT and FRNRAP.

Sequenced: blood. This sequence originates from a woman between 40 and 55 years old with Graves' ophthalmopathy. The chain uses TRBV12-5 and TRBJ1-2; 7 bases agree with TRBD1. CDR3 loop: CASGLLGQNFRAWGYTF. CDR3 coding DNA: TGTGCTAGTGGTTTGCTGGGACAGAACTTTAGGGCGTGGGGCTACACCTTC.